Presented here are 28 T cell receptor beta chains from one specimen sequenced in a study of post-analysis software for immune sequencing data. Study-wide results and caveats: The study found TRBV5-6, TRBV5-1 and TRBV20-1 among roughly 5 TRBV segments more frequent in patients than controls.

Their antigen targets remain unknown. Incorporated into the TCR beta cDNA libraries were unique molecular identifiers, which served to reduce PCR and sequencing biases. TCRdb reprocessed the PCR reads with MiXCR, giving one entry per CDR3 protein. The sample consists of 450,000 to 650,000 distinct CDR3 sequences, 40% to 50% of them appearing once. Sequenced material: blood. These receptor sequences come from a girl aged 5-17 years with multiple sclerosis.

This chain joins TRBV12-3 or TRBV12-4 and TRBJ1-5; possibly TRBD1 for D (6 bases). This CDR3 comprises 15 residues. V was pared by 4 bases and J by 0 bases, with 10 bases between. CDR3 bases: TGTGCCAGCAGTTCGACAGGCCTTAGCAATCAGCCCCAGCATTTT. It codes for CASSSTGLSNQPQHF.

The count of this clonotype is one. The chain recombines TRBV24-1 with TRBJ2-3, with TRBD1 matching 7 bases. Germline CDR1 reads KGHDR; CDR2 reads SFDVKD. V trimming: 4 bases; J trimming: 4 bases; junction bases outside the gene matches: 13. The CDR3 contains 17 residues. CDR3 nucleotides: TGTGCCACCAGTGACTCGGTCGACAGGGAAGGTGCAGATACGCAGTATTTT. Its translation: CATSDSVDREGADTQYF.

The V call is TRBV5-1, the J call TRBJ2-1; unclear D gene. There are 13 residues in the CDR3. Per germline, CDR1 SGHRS and CDR2 YFSETQ. Trimming stripped 4 bases from V and 10 bases from J, with 15 bases between. The CDR3 spells CASSADISYEQFF. The DNA of the CDR3 is TGCGCCAGCAGCGCCGACATTTCCTACGAGCAGTTCTTC.

Note on this clonotype: A much larger clone differs by one base, so this may be a read error. The rearrangement uses TRBV27 and TRBJ2-7, with 8 bases lining up with TRBD1. Germline CDR1 and CDR2: MNHEY and SMNVEV (reference sequence). With 6 bases clipped from V and 5 bases from J, the junction kept 0 bases outside the gene matches. The CDR3 contains 11 residues. The CDR3: CASRDRDEQYF. CDR3 nucleotides: TGTGCCAGCAGGGACAGGGACGAGCAGTACTTC.

The CDR3 sequence is CASSQDGDNEQFF. As DNA, the CDR3 is TGTGCCAGCAGCCAAGATGGGGACAATGAGCAGTTCTTC. The rearrangement links TRBV4-2 to TRBJ2-1; D is ambiguous. There are 13 residues in the CDR3. V shed 0 bases and J shed 5 bases, with 5 bases lying between them. Germline V gene lookup returns CDR1 LGHNA and CDR2 YNFKEQ.

The V gene is TRBV5-1, the J gene TRBJ2-7, with D perhaps matching TRBD1 (5 bases). The CDR3 has 14 residues. The germline gives CDR1 SGHRS, CDR2 YFSETQ. Trimming left V 2 bases short and J 0 bases short, with 9 bases between. The CDR3, as DNA: TGCGCCAGCAGCTTCTCAGGGCTCTCCTACGAGCAGTACTTC. Encoded protein: CASSFSGLSYEQYF.

The chain uses TRBV12-3 or TRBV12-4 and TRBJ2-3; D gene uncertain. CDR3 length equals 15 residues. V was cut by 2 bases and J by 1 base, with 10 bases left in between. CDR3 coding DNA: TGTGCCAGCAGTTTAATGCTCTCTGGCACAGATACGCAGTATTTT. Residues: CASSLMLSGTDTQYF.

To note about this clonotype: An end of the junction differs from the germline gene, which may be a read error. This chain uses TRBV4-1 with TRBJ2-1; D is ambiguous. Germline V gene data show CDR1 as MGHRA and CDR2 as YSYEKL. The CDR3 totals 16 residues. CDR3 nucleotides: TGCGCCAGCAGCCAAGGTTGGTTTACCTCCTACGATGAGCAGTTCTTC. Protein sequence: CASSQGWFTSYDEQFF.

The chain is built from TRBV6-5 and TRBJ2-1; D is undetermined. The V gene lost 6 bases and the J gene lost 5 bases, with 11 bases spanning the gap. The CDR3 spans 13 residues. Germline loops: CDR1 MNHEY, CDR2 SVGAGI. The DNA for the CDR3 is TGTGCCAGCAGCCAGACTGGGAACAATGAGCAGTTCTTC. Translation: CASSQTGNNEQFF.

The rearrangement uses TRBV6-5 and TRBJ1-2; D is ambiguous. The germline CDR1 and CDR2 sequences are MNHEY and SVGAGI. The ends were cut back, 6 bases at V and 4 bases at J, with 9 bases in the middle. The CDR3 is 12 residues long. CDR3 loop: CASSNNLYGYTF. CDR3 DNA: TGTGCCAGCAGCAACAACCTCTATGGCTACACCTTC.

In its sample, this clonotype was seen a few times. The chain couples TRBV20-1 to TRBJ2-6, with D hard to call. This CDR3 comprises 14 residues. Per the germline V gene, CDR1 is DFQATT and CDR2 is SNEGSKA (reference sequence). With 5 bases removed from V and 2 bases from J, the gap between germline ends came to 10 bases. The CDR3 sequence is CSAVARTGANVLTF. CDR3 DNA: TGCAGTGCTGTAGCCCGGACTGGGGCCAACGTCCTGACTTTC.

The CDR3 sequence is CASSLGSLAEETQYF. The DNA of the CDR3 is TGCGCCAGCTCTCTAGGATCACTAGCGGAAGAGACCCAGTACTTC. The chain is built from TRBV5-1 and TRBJ2-4, with 8 bases lining up with TRBD2. The J call could be wrong; TRBJ2-5 is a better fit for the DNA end. The length of the CDR3 is 15 residues. Germline V lookup: CDR1 SGHRS, CDR2 YFSETQ.

The chain is built from TRBV5-1 and TRBJ2-7; 9 positions match TRBD2. V was pared by 3 bases and J by 5 bases, with 15 bases of the junction left unmatched. CDR3 length: 17 amino acids. Germline values: CDR1 SGHRS, CDR2 YFSETQ. Here the CDR3 DNA reads TGCGCCAGCAGCTCGTTGTCGCCCGGACTAGCGTCCCACGAGCAGTACTTC. This encodes CASSSLSPGLASHEQYF.

Turning to this clonotype: One end of the junction does not line up with germline, which may come from a read error. J is TRBJ2-3 and V is TRBV4-2; 8 bases are a match to TRBD2. The CDR3 has 14 residues. Germline V lookup: CDR1 LGHNA, CDR2 YNFKEQ. The CDR3 reads CVSGRREGTDTQYF. The CDR3 bases are TGTGTCAGCGGCAGGCGGGAGGGCACAGATACGCAGTATTTT.

The chain employs TRBV19 and TRBJ2-5; TRBD2 might be the D (5 bases). The length of the CDR3 is 16 residues. V lost 3 bases to trimming and J lost 5 bases, with 19 bases between them. Germline-derived CDR1 and CDR2 are LNHDA and SQIVND (reference sequence). CDR3 in DNA: TGTGCCAGTAGTATCTCCCTTAGCGACCCGACTGAGACCCAGTACTTC. It encodes CASSISLSDPTETQYF.

This sequence joins TRBV30 and TRBJ2-1; 10 positions agree with TRBD2. Germline lookup yields CDR1 GTSNPN and CDR2 SVGIG (reference sequence). The V segment lost 4 bases and the J segment 13 bases; nucleotides outside the gene matches: 16. CDR3 size: 15 residues. The CDR3 DNA follows: TGTGCCTGGAAGACGATCGGGACTAGCGTTGGAGTTCAGTTCTTC. It encodes CAWKTIGTSVGVQFF.

This clonotype was seen only a few times. V and J are TRBV6-5 and TRBJ2-5; either TRBD1 or TRBD2 may fit D (5 bases each). The CDR3 length is 15 residues. The V and J ends lost 5 bases and 4 bases respectively, with 17 bases between them. Germline assignment: CDR1 MNHEY and CDR2 SVGAGI. The CDR3 DNA sequence: TGTGCCAGCAGTCGGGACGCCGACCGAGGAGAGACCCAGTACTTC. This encodes CASSRDADRGETQYF.

The chain carries TRBV5-1 and TRBJ1-2; 9 nucleotides line up with TRBD1. CDR1 and CDR2 (germline): SGHRS, YFSETQ. This CDR3 spans 14 amino acids. The V segment lost 0 bases and the J segment 5 bases; nucleotides outside the gene matches: 2. CDR3 DNA sequence: TGCGCCAGCAGCTTGGGGACAGGGGAGTATGGCTACACCTTC. It specifies CASSLGTGEYGYTF. Together with reference TRBV5-1 and TRBJ1-2, the CDR3 gives the full variable domain: KAGVTQTPRYLIKTRGQQVTLSCSPISGHRSVSWYQQTPGQGLQFLFEYFSETQRNKGNFPGRFSGRQFSNSRSEMNVSTLELGDSALYLCASSLGTGEYGYTFGSGTRLTVV.

This clonotype was found once. The J gene is TRBJ1-2, the V gene TRBV7-9; D is unclear. The germline V and J ends were trimmed by 4 bases and 2 bases, with 11 bases remaining between them. This CDR3 is 14 amino acids long. In germline, CDR1 is SEHNR, CDR2 FQNEAQ (reference sequence). CDR3 DNA sequence: TGTGCCAGCAGCTACCAGACAATGAACTATGGCTACACCTTC. Translation: CASSYQTMNYGYTF.

The V and J genes are TRBV20-1 and TRBJ2-1; the match to TRBD2 covers 7 bases. V lost 3 bases to trimming and J lost 6 bases; unmatched junction nucleotides: 8. Germline V gene lookup returns CDR1 DFQATT and CDR2 SNEGSKA (reference sequence). CDR3 length equals 14 residues. For the CDR3, the DNA is TGCAGTGCTAGGCTTATGACTAGCATCAATGAGCAGTTCTTC. As protein: CSARLMTSINEQFF.

The V call is TRBV12-3 or TRBV12-4, the J call TRBJ2-3; tentatively, D is TRBD1 (5 bases). This CDR3 region has 13 residues. Trimming cost V 7 bases and J 5 bases, with 13 bases left between them. The CDR3 region is CASTPGQEDTQYF. The CDR3 DNA is TGTGCCAGCACGCCCGGACAAGAAGATACGCAGTATTTT.

The V and J genes are TRBV15 and TRBJ1-2, with D possibly TRBD1 on 6 matching bases. The CDR3 sequence is 14 residues long. The V end was cut by 0 bases, the J end by 4 bases, with 9 bases between. Germline CDR1 LNHNV, CDR2 YYDKDF (reference sequence). The CDR3 here is CATSREDSGYGYTF. In nucleotides, the CDR3 is TGTGCCACCAGCAGAGAGGACAGCGGCTATGGCTACACCTTC.

This clonotype was found a few times. The V call is TRBV6-5, the J call TRBJ2-3; 12 nucleotides line up with TRBD2. This CDR3 contains 16 residues. V dropped 2 bases and J dropped 5; count of bases not matched to a gene: 5. In germline, CDR1 is MNHEY, CDR2 SVGAGI. CDR3: CASSYTGLAGRDTQYF. CDR3 bases: TGTGCCAGCAGTTACACCGGACTAGCGGGGCGAGATACGCAGTATTTT.

A word on this clonotype: One junction end does not reproduce the germline sequence, and a read error may be involved. The chain employs TRBV29-1 and TRBJ2-4, with 8 bases matching TRBD2. The CDR3 length is 13 residues. CDR1 is SQVTM, CDR2 ANQGSEA, per germline. The CDR3: CSFVGLAENIQYF. In DNA form, the CDR3 reads TGCAGCTTCGTAGGACTAGCCGAAAACATTCAGTACTTC.

About this clonotype itself: This may be a read error: a much more frequent sequence differs by one nucleotide. The chain employs TRBV12-3 or TRBV12-4 and TRBJ1-5; unclear D gene. This CDR3 comprises 13 residues. CDR3: CASSLAGNRPQHF. The CDR3 DNA sequence: TGTGCCAGCAGTTTAGCCGGGAATCGGCCCCAGCATTTT.

This rearrangement joins TRBV3-1 to TRBJ2-5, with 11 bases matching TRBD2. J lost 6 bases, V lost 4 bases, and 4 bases had no gene match. CDR1 LGHDT and CDR2 YNNKEL come from the germline V gene (reference sequence). This CDR3 spans 14 amino acids. The CDR3 bases are TGTGCCAGCAGCCCCGGGACTAGCGGACAGACCCAGTACTTC. It encodes CASSPGTSGQTQYF.

The rearrangement joins TRBV12-3 or TRBV12-4 to TRBJ1-2; TRBD1 matches at 8 bases. CDR3 length: 14 residues. The V segment lost 6 bases and the J segment 7 bases; nucleotides outside the gene matches: 10. CDR3 DNA sequence: TGTGCCAGCAGCCCGGGGCAGGGGGCGGCTGGCTACACCTTC. The encoded protein is CASSPGQGAAGYTF.

The chain has TRBV11-2 and TRBJ2-3, with TRBD2 matching 9 bases. Germline CDR1 SGHAT, CDR2 FQNNGV. V gave up 1 base and J gave up 3 bases; unmatched junction bases: 11. This CDR3 comprises 18 residues. The CDR3 loop is CASSLGGSGRYGTDTQYF. The CDR3 DNA sequence: TGTGCCAGCAGCTTAGGGGGTAGCGGGAGATACGGAACAGATACGCAGTATTTT.